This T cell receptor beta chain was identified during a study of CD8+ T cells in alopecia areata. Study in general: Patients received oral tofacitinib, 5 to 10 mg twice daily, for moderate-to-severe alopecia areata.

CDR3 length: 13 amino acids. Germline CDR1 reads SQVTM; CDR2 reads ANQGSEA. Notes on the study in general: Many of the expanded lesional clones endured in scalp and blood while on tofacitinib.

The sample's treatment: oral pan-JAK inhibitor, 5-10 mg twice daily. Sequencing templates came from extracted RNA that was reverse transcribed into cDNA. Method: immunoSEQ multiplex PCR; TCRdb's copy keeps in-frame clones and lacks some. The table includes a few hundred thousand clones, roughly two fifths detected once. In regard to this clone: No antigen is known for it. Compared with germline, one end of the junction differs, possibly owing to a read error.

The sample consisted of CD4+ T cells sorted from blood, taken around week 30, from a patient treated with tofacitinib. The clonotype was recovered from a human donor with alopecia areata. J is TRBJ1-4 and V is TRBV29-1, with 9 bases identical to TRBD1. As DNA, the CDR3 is TGCAGCGCTGAAGGGGACAGGGTAGGGGAACTGTTTTTT. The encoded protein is CSAEGDRVGELFF.